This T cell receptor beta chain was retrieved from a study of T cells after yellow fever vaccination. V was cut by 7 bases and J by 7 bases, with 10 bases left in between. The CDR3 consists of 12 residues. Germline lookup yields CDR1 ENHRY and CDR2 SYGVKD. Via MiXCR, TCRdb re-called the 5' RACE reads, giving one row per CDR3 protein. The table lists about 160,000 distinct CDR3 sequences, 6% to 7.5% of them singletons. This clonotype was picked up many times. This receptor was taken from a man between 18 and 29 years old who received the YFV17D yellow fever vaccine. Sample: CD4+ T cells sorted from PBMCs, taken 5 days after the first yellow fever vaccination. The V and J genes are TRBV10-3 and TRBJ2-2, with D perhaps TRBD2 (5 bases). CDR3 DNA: TGTGCCATCAAAAGGGCGGGCGGGGAGCTGTTTTTT. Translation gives CAIKRAGGELFF.